Presented here are 21 T cell receptor beta chains from one specimen sequenced in a study of OX40 agonist ivuxolimab in advanced cancers. Library preparation employed the immunoSEQ multiplex PCR assay. This immuneACCESS table, as held by TCRdb, lists in-frame sequences with V and J called but not all clones. Of the missing ones, under half trace to an unresolved V gene in checked studies; the others have no known cause. This sample lists about 77,000 clones; around nine tenths were detected once. The top ten constitute around 2.4% of the sample. This sample comprised CD4+ or CD8+ T cells sorted from blood, obtained in a trial of the OX40 agonist ivuxolimab. The receptors were sampled from an adult with an advanced solid tumor such as melanoma, head and neck, liver or kidney cancer.

The rearrangement joins TRBV5-1 to TRBJ2-7, with 7 bases identical to TRBD1. The CDR3 runs 15 residues. V lost 4 bases to trimming and J lost 4 bases; unmatched junction nucleotides: 11. Germline V CDR1 and CDR2: SGHRS, YFSETQ. As DNA, the CDR3 is TGCGCCAGCAGCCATGACAGGGCCCCCCTATACGAGCAGTACTTC. Amino acid sequence: CASSHDRAPLYEQYF.

The CDR3 region is CASSPEGGEQFF. Written as DNA, the CDR3 is TGCGCCAGCAGCCCTGAAGGGGGTGAGCAGTTCTTC. The chain is built from TRBV5-1 and TRBJ2-1; weak D call: TRBD1 (6 bases). The V gene's germline CDR1 is SGHRS and CDR2 YFSETQ. Trimming pared 4 bases from V and 9 bases from J, leaving 11 bases between. The CDR3 has 12 residues.

The V and J genes are TRBV6-5 and TRBJ1-2; D not certain. Trimming stripped 6 bases from V and 7 bases from J, with 15 bases between. CDR1 and CDR2 (germline): MNHEY, SVGAGI. This CDR3 is 13 amino acids long. CDR3 sequence (DNA): TGTGCCAGCAGGGGCCGCAACCGGGGTGGCTACACCTTC. This translates into CASRGRNRGGYTF.

The chain links TRBV27 to TRBJ1-4; 8 nucleotides match TRBD1. Per the germline V gene, CDR1 is MNHEY and CDR2 is SMNVEV (reference sequence). V was pared by 3 bases and J by 10 bases, with 13 bases of the junction left unmatched. The CDR3 runs to 16 residues. CDR3 region: CASSFPTGEGVGKLFF. CDR3 coding DNA: TGTGCCAGCAGTTTCCCGACAGGGGAAGGGGTTGGAAAACTGTTTTTT.

This sequence joins TRBV2 and TRBJ1-5; D possibly corresponds to TRBD1 (5 bases). Germline V gives CDR1 SNHLY, CDR2 FYNNEI. The ends were cut back, 4 bases at V and 7 bases at J, with 17 bases in the middle. The CDR3 spans 15 residues. The CDR3 protein is CASSATGQGGQPQHF. The CDR3 DNA reads TGTGCCAGCAGTGCCACGGGGCAGGGCGGACAGCCCCAGCATTTT.

The chain combines TRBV6-4 with TRBJ1-2; unclear D gene. CDR1 is MRHNA and CDR2 is SNTAGT in the germline V gene. Trimming took off 4 bases at V and 7 bases at J, with 16 bases between the two ends. The CDR3 contains 14 residues. CDR3 in amino acids: CASSASFPAGGYTF. In nucleotides, the CDR3 is TGTGCCAGCAGTGCCTCCTTCCCTGCGGGTGGCTACACCTTC.

This sequence joins TRBV19 and TRBJ2-5; maybe TRBD2 (6 bases). This CDR3 has 14 residues. V dropped 5 bases and J dropped 5 bases, with 15 bases sitting between them. Germline CDR1 LNHDA, CDR2 SQIVND (reference sequence). CDR3: CASSLQGGGETQYF. In nucleotides, the CDR3 is TGTGCCAGTAGTCTCCAGGGCGGAGGGGAGACCCAGTACTTC.

The chain uses TRBV7-2 and TRBJ2-4; D is uncertain. Germline V CDR1 and CDR2: SGHTA, FQGNSA. V lost 2 bases, J lost 8 bases, and 10 bases lay in between. The CDR3 sequence is 13 residues long. Here the CDR3 DNA reads TGTGCCAGCAGCTTAATTGAAGTGGACATTCAGTACTTC. Amino acids: CASSLIEVDIQYF.

This sequence joins TRBV7-9 and TRBJ2-3; D tentatively reads TRBD1 or TRBD2 (5 bases each). Germline-derived CDR1 and CDR2 are SEHNR and FQNEAQ (reference sequence). The CDR3 is 14 amino acids. V was trimmed by 1 base and J by 9 bases, leaving 14 bases between them. Here the CDR3 reads CASSLERDDSTQYF. Here the CDR3 DNA reads TGTGCCAGCAGCTTAGAGAGGGACGATTCAACGCAGTATTTT.

The chain combines TRBV7-2 with TRBJ1-1, with D maybe TRBD1 (6 bases). This CDR3 region has 16 residues. CDR1 SGHTA and CDR2 FQGNSA come from the germline V gene. Trimming removed 5 bases from V and 1 base from J, with 17 bases in between. In DNA, the CDR3 is TGTGCCAGCAGCGTACAGGGAATTGGGGCGAACACTGAAGCTTTCTTT. Residues: CASSVQGIGANTEAFF. Full variable domain (missing parts from reference TRBV7-2 and TRBJ1-1): GAGVSQSPSNKVTEKGKDVELRCDPISGHTALYWYRQSLGQGLEFLIYFQGNSAPDKSGLPSDRFSAERTGGSVSTLTIQRTQQEDSAVYLCASSVQGIGANTEAFFGQGTRLTVV.

The chain links TRBV5-6 to TRBJ2-3, with D unresolved. Germline CDR1 and CDR2: SGHDT and YYEEEE. This CDR3 region has 14 residues. The V end lost 4 bases, the J end lost 4 bases, and 13 bases lay between the germline ends. CDR3 protein: CASSPKGIPDTQYF. DNA of the CDR3: TGTGCCAGCAGCCCCAAGGGAATTCCAGATACGCAGTATTTT.

The rearrangement links TRBV12-5 to TRBJ1-5, with 7 bases that match TRBD1. The CDR3 runs to 14 residues. J gave up 6 bases and V 3 bases, and 5 bases lay outside the gene matches. The germline gives CDR1 LGHNT, CDR2 FRNRAP. CDR3 sequence (DNA): TGTGCTAGTGGTTTCGGACAGGCGGCTCAGCCCCAGCATTTT. Encoded protein: CASGFGQAAQPQHF.

The chain employs TRBV21-1 and TRBJ1-2. TRBV21-1 has pseudogene status. There are 14 residues in the CDR3. This CDR3 reads CASSIEPAHYGYTF. CDR3 DNA sequence: TGTGCCAGCAGCATAGAGCCAGCGCACTATGGCTACACCTTC.

The rearrangement joins TRBV18 to TRBJ2-5; 9 bases line up with TRBD1. Germline V gene lookup returns CDR1 KGHSH and CDR2 LQKENI. With V trimmed by 5 bases and J by 7 bases, 14 bases remained unmatched. The CDR3 spans 16 residues. The CDR3 DNA is TGTGCCAGCTCAAGAGTGGGGACAGGGCCCTCCGTGACCCAGTACTTC. Protein: CASSRVGTGPSVTQYF.

The chain's CDR3 is CAWTRGRDSYNEQFF. Written as DNA, the CDR3 is TGTGCCTGGACCCGGGGACGGGATTCCTACAATGAGCAGTTCTTC. This chain joins TRBV30 and TRBJ2-1; D may correspond to TRBD1 or TRBD2 (5 bases each). V was pared by 4 bases and J by 1 base, with 14 bases between. The CDR3 runs 15 residues. Germline V gene lookup returns CDR1 GTSNPN and CDR2 SVGIG (reference sequence).

CDR3 nucleotide sequence: TGCAGCGTACCACAGGGTGCCCCCAATCAGCCCCAGCATTTT. This sequence encodes CSVPQGAPNQPQHF. J is TRBJ1-5 and V is TRBV29-1, with D maybe TRBD1 (6 bases). CDR3 length: 14 residues. Germline CDR1 is SQVTM and CDR2 is ANQGSEA. Trimming took off 6 bases at V and 3 bases at J, with 15 bases between the two ends.

A single count supports this clone. V gene TRBV7-8 combines with J gene TRBJ2-7; D unclear. Per germline, CDR1 SGHVS and CDR2 FQNEAQ. This CDR3 is 11 amino acids long. V dropped 6 bases and J dropped 8 bases, with 11 bases sitting between them. The CDR3 region has the DNA TGTGCCAGCAGTTACACAACCAAGCAGTACTTC. Amino acids: CASSYTTKQYF.

The chain joins TRBV27 to TRBJ1-2, with D possibly being TRBD1 (5 bases). The CDR3 spans 13 residues. CDR1 MNHEY and CDR2 SMNVEV come from the germline V gene (reference sequence). V lost 6 bases, J lost 4 bases, and 12 bases lay in between. In DNA form, the CDR3 reads TGTGCCAGCAGCCTCCAGGGTGGCTATGGCTACACCTTC. Protein sequence: CASSLQGGYGYTF.

This clone was seen only once. This sequence joins TRBV7-9 and TRBJ1-2, with 7 bases identical to TRBD1. The J segment lost 5 bases and the V segment lost 1 base, leaving 10 bases of the junction unmatched. In germline, CDR1 is SEHNR, CDR2 FQNEAQ (reference sequence). There are 16 residues in the CDR3. This chain's CDR3 is CASSLGAKGAEYGYTF. CDR3 in DNA: TGTGCCAGCAGCTTAGGGGCCAAGGGGGCGGAGTATGGCTACACCTTC.

V and J are TRBV18 and TRBJ1-1; 8 bases match TRBD1. CDR3 size: 15 residues. Losses at the gene ends were 2 bases for V and 1 base for J; bases not matched to a gene: 3. Per the germline V gene, CDR1 is KGHSH and CDR2 is LQKENI. The CDR3 loop is CASSPLGQANTEAFF. The CDR3 DNA reads TGTGCCAGCTCACCATTGGGACAGGCGAACACTGAAGCTTTCTTT.

The chain uses TRBV6-6 and TRBJ2-2; D remains unclear. With 6 bases removed from V and 1 base from J, the gap between germline ends came to 12 bases. The CDR3 sequence is 15 residues long. The germline CDR1 and CDR2 sequences are MNHNY and SVGAGI (reference sequence). The CDR3 DNA reads as TGTGCCAGCAGAATAAGGATCCAGAACACCGGGGAGCTGTTTTTT. Protein sequence: CASRIRIQNTGELFF.